Below, one TCR beta chain is given with its context. At one boundary the junction diverges from the germline segment, which might be a read error. This sample is drawn from a study of cytomegalovirus exposure and HLA in healthy donors. The PCR ran on 60 Vbeta and 13 Jbeta primers. The assay was immunoSEQ multiplex PCR, and TCRdb's table has in-frame clones only and misses some. The sample holds about 140,000 clones, approximately 85% seen once. The length of the CDR3 is 16 residues. Per germline, CDR1 SSHAT and CDR2 FNYEAQ (reference sequence). The sample consisted of PBMCs. The origin of this receptor is a woman in her thirties or forties in good health and CMV-seronegative. The chain links TRBV7-7 to TRBJ2-2; TRBD2 agrees at 10 bases. This CDR3 reads CASSWTSGTNTGELFF. The DNA of the CDR3 is TGTGCTAGCAGCTGGACTAGCGGAACGAACACCGGGGAGCTGTTTTTT.